The present TCR beta chain was sequenced within a study of blood T cell repertoires in COVID-19. Overall study: Acute-phase and convalescent COVID-19 samples originated in the United States, Italy and Spain. T cells, B-cell-depleted T cells, or PBMCs provided the cDNA or gDNA that served as material.

Germline V gene data show CDR1 as LNHDA and CDR2 as SQIVND (reference sequence). V was clipped by 7 bases and J by 0 bases; unmatched bases: 6. This CDR3 is 15 amino acids long. Under the authors' procedure: Amplification of reference gene primers was used by the study to estimate nucleated cell counts. Sequencing used immunoSEQ multiplex PCR; TCRdb keeps in-frame clones, though not all of them. V, J and clone size derive from that table, while D and trimming were established from the DNA sequence. In the table there are roughly 340,000 clones, around 91% of which are singletons. The V gene is TRBV19, the J gene TRBJ2-1; 7 bases fit TRBD2. The material sequenced was peripheral blood. The TCR sequence derives from a young woman who had recovered from COVID-19. In DNA, the CDR3 is TGTGCCAGTACCGTGGGGGGGAGCTCCTACAATGAGCAGTTCTTC. Encoded protein: CASTVGGSSYNEQFF.